This T cell receptor beta chain was recovered during a study of shared clonotypes between healthy human individuals. Turning to the study itself: Every donor yielded three CD4 naive, three CD4 memory, two CD8 naive and one CD8 memory plate.

General observations from the study: Sequencing of the sorted subsets was shown by rarefaction to be incomplete despite large depth.

The naive CD8 population came from CD45RO-negative cells selected for CCR7, without terminally differentiated effector memory CD45RA+ cells. Nashville, Tennessee was home to all donors, who were Caucasian adults. The material for each subset, its genomic DNA, was split evenly across several immunoSEQ plates. Measured with immunoSEQ multiplex PCR; TCRdb has only the in-frame clones, and not every one. The table lists just over 2,000,000 clones, less than 95% of them singletons. This clone was counted a single time. Antigen unknown. The CDR3 runs to 16 residues. Trimming left V 1 base short and J 0 bases short, with 10 bases between. Germline-derived CDR1 and CDR2 are PRHDT and FYEKMQ (reference sequence).

This sequence originates from a young man in good health. The chain employs TRBV13 and TRBJ1-3; D remains unclear. Sequencing input: naive CD8+ T cells sorted from blood. This CDR3 reads CASSLEPPDSGNTIYF. CDR3 sequence (DNA): TGTGCCAGCAGCTTAGAACCGCCGGACTCTGGAAACACCATATATTTT.